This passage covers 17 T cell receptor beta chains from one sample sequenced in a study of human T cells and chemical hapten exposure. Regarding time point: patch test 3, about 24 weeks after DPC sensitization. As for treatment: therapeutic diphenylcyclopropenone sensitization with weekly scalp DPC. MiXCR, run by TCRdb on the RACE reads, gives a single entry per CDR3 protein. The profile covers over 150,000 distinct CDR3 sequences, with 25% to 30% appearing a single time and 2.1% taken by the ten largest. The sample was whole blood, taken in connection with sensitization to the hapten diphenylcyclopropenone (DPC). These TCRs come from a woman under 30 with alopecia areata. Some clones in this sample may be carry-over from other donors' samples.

The CDR3 DNA sequence: TGCAGTGCTACAGGGCGGTACAATGAGCAGTTCTTC. The encoded protein is CSATGRYNEQFF. The J gene is TRBJ2-1, the V gene TRBV20-1; perhaps TRBD1 as D (5 bases). Looked up from germline, CDR1 is DFQATT and CDR2 is SNEGSKA (reference sequence). The CDR3 sequence is 12 residues long. Trimming stripped 4 bases from V and 4 bases from J, with 8 bases between.

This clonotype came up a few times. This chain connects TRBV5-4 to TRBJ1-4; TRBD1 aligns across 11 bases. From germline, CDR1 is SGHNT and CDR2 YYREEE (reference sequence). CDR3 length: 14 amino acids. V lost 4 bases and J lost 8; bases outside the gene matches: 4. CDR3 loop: CASSPGQGEEKLFF. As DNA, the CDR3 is TGTGCCAGCAGCCCGGGACAGGGGGAGGAAAAACTGTTTTTT. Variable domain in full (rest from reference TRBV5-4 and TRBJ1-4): ETGVTQSPTHLIKTRGQQVTLRCSSQSGHNTVSWYQQALGQGPQFIFQYYREEENGRGNFPPRFSGLQFPNYSSELNVNALELDDSALYLCASSPGQGEEKLFFGSGTQLSVL.

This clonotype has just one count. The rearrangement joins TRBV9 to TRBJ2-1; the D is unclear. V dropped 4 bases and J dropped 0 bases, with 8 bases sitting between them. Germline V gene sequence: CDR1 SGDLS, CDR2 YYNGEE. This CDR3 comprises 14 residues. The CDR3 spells CASSSQRSYNEQFF. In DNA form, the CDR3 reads TGTGCCAGCAGCAGCCAGCGCTCCTACAATGAGCAGTTCTTC.

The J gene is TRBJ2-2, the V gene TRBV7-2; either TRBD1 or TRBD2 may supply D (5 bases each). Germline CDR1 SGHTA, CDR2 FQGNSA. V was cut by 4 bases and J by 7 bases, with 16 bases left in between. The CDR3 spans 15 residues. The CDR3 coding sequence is TGTGCCAGCAGCTATCGGGGCTCTCAAGGCGGGGAGCTGTTTTTT. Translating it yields CASSYRGSQGGELFF.

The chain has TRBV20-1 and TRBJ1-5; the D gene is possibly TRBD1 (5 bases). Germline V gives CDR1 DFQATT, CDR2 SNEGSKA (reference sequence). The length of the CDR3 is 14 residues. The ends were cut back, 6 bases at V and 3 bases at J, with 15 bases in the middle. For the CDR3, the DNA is TGCAGTGCCCACGGTACAGGCGACAATCAGCCCCAGCATTTT. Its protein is CSAHGTGDNQPQHF.

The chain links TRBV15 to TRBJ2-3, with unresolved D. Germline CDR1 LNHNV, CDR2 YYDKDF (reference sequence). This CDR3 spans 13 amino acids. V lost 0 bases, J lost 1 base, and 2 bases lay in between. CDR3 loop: CATSRDRTDTQYF. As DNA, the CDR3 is TGTGCCACCAGCAGAGATCGCACAGATACGCAGTATTTT.

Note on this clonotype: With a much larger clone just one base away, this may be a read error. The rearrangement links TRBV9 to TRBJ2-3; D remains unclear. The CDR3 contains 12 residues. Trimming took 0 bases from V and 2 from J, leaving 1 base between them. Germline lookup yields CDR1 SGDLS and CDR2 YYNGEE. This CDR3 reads CASSVATDTQYF. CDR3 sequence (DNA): TGTGCCAGCAGCGTAGCCACAGATACGCAGTATTTT.

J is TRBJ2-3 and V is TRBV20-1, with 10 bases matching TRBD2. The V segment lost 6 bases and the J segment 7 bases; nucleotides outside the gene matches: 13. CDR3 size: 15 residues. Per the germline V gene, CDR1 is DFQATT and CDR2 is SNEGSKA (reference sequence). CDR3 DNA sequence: TGCAGTGCAAAAAGTCCGGGACTAGCGTTAAATACGCAGTATTTT. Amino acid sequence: CSAKSPGLALNTQYF.

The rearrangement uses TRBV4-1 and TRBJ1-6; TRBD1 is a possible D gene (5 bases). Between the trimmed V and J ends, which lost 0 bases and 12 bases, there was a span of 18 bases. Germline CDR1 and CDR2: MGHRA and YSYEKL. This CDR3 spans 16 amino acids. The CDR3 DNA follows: TGCGCCAGCAGCCAAGATGTTCGGGGCGGACTGAGACCCCTCCACTTT. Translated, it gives CASSQDVRGGLRPLHF.

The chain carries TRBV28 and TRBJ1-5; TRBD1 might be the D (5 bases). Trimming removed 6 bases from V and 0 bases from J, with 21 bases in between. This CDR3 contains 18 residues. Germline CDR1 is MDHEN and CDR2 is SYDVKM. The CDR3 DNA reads TGTGCCAGCAGCAGTGCCGGGGCAGGCCATTATAGCAATCAGCCCCAGCATTTT. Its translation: CASSSAGAGHYSNQPQHF.

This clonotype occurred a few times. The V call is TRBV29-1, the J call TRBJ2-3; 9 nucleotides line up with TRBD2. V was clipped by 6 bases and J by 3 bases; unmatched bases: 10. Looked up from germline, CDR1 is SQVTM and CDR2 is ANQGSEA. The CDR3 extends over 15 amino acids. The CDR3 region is CSVISAGGSTDTQYF. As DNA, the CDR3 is TGCAGCGTGATATCGGCGGGGGGGTCGACAGATACGCAGTATTTT.

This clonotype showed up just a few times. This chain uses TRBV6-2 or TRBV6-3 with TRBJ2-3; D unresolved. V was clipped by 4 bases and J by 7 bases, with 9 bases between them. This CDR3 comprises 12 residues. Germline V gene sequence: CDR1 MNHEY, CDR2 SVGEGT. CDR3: CASSWAQHTQYF. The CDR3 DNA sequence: TGTGCCAGCAGTTGGGCCCAACATACGCAGTATTTT.

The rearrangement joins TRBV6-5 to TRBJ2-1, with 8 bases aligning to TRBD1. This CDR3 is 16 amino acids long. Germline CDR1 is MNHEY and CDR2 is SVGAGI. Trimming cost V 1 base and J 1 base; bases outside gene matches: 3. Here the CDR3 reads CASSYYGTGSYNEQFF. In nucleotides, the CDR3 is TGTGCCAGCAGTTACTACGGGACAGGATCCTACAATGAGCAGTTCTTC.

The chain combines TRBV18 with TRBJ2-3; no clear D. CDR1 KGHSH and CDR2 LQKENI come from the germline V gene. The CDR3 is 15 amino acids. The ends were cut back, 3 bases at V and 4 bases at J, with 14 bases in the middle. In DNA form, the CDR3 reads TGTGCCAGCTCACCTAGACTGGGTGGTGCAGATACGCAGTATTTT. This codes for CASSPRLGGADTQYF.

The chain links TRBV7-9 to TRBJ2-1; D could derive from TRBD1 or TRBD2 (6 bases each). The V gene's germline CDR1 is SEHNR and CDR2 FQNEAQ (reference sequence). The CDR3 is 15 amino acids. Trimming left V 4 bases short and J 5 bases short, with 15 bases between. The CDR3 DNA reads TGTGCCAGCAGCTCGACAGGTTGGGGGGACAATGAGCAGTTCTTC. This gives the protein CASSSTGWGDNEQFF.

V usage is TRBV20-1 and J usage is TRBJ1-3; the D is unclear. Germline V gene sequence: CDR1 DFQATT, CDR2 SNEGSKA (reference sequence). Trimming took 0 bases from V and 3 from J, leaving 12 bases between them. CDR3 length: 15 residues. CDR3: CSARDTVRGGNTIYF. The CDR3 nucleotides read TGCAGTGCTAGAGATACCGTGAGAGGTGGAAACACCATATATTTT.

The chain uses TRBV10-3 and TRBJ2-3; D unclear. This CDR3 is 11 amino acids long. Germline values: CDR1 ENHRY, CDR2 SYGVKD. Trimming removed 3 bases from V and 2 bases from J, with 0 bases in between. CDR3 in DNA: TGTGCCATCAGTGACACAGATACGCAGTATTTT. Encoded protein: CAISDTDTQYF.